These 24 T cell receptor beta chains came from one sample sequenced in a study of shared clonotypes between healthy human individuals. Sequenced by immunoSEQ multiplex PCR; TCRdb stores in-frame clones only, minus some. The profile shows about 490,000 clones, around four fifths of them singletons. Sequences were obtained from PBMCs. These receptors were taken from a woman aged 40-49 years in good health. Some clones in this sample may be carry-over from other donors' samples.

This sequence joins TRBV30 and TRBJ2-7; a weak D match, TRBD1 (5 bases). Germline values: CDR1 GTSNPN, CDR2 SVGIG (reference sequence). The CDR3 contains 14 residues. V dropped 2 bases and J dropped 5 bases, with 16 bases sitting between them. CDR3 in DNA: TGTGCCTGGAGTCTAGGGGTCCGACCCCACGAGCAGTACTTC. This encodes CAWSLGVRPHEQYF.

The CDR3 protein is CASSEILGTGELFF. CDR3 coding DNA: TGTGCCAGCAGTGAAATTCTGGGCACCGGGGAGCTGTTTTTT. The J gene is TRBJ2-2, the V gene TRBV6-1, with D unclear. Germline loops: CDR1 MNHNS, CDR2 SASEGT. V was trimmed by 2 bases and J by 4 bases, leaving 8 bases between them. CDR3 length equals 14 residues.

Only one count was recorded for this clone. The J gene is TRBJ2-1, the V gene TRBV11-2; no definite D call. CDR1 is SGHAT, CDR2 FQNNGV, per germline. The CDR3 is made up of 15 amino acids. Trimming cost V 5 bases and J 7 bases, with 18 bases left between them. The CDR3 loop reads CASSPMGLGRNEQFF. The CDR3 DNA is TGTGCCAGCAGCCCGATGGGTTTAGGTCGAAATGAGCAGTTCTTC. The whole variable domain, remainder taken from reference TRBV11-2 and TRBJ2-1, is EAGVAQSPRYKIIEKRQSVAFWCNPISGHATLYWYQQILGQGPKLLIQFQNNGVVDDSQLPKDRFSAERLKGVDSTLKIQPAKLEDSAVYLCASSPMGLGRNEQFFGPGTRLTVL.

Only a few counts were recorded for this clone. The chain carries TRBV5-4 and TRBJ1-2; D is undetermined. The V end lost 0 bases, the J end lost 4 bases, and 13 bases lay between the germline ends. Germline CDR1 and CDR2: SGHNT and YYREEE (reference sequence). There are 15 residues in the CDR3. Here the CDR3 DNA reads TGTGCCAGCAGCTTGGATGGGGTGGGCATCTATGGCTACACCTTC. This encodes CASSLDGVGIYGYTF.

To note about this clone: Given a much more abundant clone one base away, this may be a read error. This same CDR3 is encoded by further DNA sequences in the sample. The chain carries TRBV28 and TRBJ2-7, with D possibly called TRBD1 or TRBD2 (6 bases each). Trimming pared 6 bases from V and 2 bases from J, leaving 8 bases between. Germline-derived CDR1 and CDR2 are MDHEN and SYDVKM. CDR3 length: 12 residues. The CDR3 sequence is CASRGGPYEQYF. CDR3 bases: TGTGCCAGCAGGGGGGGCCCCTACGAGCAGTACTTC.

The DNA for the CDR3 is TGCAGCGTTGAGGGGGACAGGGGGCTCGATGAGCAGTTCTTC. Translated: CSVEGDRGLDEQFF. The chain joins TRBV29-1 to TRBJ2-1, with 12 bases aligning to TRBD1. V lost 3 bases to trimming and J lost 8 bases; unmatched junction nucleotides: 5. This CDR3 has 14 residues. The germline CDR1 and CDR2 sequences are SQVTM and ANQGSEA.

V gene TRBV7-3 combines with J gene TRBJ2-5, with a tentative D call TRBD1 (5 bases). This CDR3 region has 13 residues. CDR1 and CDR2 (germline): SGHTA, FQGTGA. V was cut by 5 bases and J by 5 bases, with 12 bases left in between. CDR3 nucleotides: TGTGCCAGCAGCACAGGATCAGAGGAGACCCAGTACTTC. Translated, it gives CASSTGSEETQYF.

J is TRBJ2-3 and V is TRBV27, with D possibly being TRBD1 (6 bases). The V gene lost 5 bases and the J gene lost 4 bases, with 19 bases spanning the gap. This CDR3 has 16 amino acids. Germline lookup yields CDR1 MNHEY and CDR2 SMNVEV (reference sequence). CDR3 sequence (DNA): TGTGCCAGCAGTCCCCTCGGGACACCAGTTCCAGATACGCAGTATTTT. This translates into CASSPLGTPVPDTQYF.

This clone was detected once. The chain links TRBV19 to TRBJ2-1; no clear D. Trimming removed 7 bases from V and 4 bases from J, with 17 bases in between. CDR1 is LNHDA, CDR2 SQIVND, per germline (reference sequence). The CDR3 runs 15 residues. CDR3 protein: CASTLTYAAYNEQFF. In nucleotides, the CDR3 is TGTGCCAGTACCCTGACCTATGCCGCTTACAATGAGCAGTTCTTC.

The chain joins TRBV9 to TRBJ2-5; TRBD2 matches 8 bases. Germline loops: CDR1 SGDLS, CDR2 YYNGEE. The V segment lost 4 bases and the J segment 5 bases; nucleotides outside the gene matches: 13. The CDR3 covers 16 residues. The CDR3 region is CASSPSASGSGETQYF. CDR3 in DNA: TGTGCCAGCAGCCCCTCGGCGAGCGGGAGCGGCGAGACCCAGTACTTC.

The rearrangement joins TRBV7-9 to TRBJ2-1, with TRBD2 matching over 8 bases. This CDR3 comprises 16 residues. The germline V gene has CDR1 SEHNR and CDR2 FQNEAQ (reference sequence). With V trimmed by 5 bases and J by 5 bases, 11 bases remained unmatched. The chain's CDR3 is CASSERVSGKNNEQFF. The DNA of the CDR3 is TGTGCCAGCAGCGAAAGGGTTAGCGGGAAAAACAATGAGCAGTTCTTC.

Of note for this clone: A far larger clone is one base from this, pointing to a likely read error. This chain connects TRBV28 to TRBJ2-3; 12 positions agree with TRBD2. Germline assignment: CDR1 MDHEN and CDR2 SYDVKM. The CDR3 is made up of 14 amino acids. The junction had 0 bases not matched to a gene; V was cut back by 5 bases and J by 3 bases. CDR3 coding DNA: TGTGCCAGCAGTGGACTAGCGGGAACAGATACGCAGTATTTT. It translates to CASSGLAGTDTQYF.

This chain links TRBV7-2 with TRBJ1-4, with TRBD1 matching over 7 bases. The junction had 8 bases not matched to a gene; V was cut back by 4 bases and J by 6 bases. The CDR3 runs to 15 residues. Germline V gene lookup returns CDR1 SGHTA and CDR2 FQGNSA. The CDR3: CASSSSPGTDEKLFF. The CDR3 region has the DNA TGTGCCAGCAGCTCCAGCCCCGGGACAGATGAAAAACTGTTTTTT.

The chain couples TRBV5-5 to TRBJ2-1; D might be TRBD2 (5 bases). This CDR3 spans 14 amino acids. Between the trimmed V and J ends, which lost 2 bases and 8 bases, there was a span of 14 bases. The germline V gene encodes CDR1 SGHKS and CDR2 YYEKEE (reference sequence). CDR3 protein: CASSLGPGMDEQFF. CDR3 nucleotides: TGTGCCAGCAGCTTAGGTCCGGGGATGGATGAGCAGTTCTTC.

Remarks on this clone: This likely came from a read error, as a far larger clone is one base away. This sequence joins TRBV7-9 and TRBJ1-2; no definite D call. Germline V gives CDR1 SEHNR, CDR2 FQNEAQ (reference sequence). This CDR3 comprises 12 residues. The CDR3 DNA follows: TGTGCCGGCAGCTTAGGAGGGTTTTGGGCCCACTTC. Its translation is CAGSLGGFWAHF.

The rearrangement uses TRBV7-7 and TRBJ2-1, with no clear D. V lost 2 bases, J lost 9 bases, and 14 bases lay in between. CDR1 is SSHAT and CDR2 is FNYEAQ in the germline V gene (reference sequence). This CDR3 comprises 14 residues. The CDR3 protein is CASSLLDHDGEQFF. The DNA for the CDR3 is TGTGCCAGCAGCTTACTGGACCACGACGGTGAGCAGTTCTTC.

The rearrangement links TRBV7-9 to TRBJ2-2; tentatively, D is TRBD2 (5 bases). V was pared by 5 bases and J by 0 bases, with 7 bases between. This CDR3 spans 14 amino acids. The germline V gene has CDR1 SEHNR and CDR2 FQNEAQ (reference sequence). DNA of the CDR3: TGTGCCAGCAGCCCGGGAACGAACACCGGGGAGCTGTTTTTT. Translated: CASSPGTNTGELFF.

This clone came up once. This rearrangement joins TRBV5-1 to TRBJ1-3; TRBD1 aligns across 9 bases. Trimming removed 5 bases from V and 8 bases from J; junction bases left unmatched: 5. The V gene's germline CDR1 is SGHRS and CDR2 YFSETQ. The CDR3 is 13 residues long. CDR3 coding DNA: TGCGCCAGCAGGGCTGACAGGGGGGACACCATATATTTT. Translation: CASRADRGDTIYF.

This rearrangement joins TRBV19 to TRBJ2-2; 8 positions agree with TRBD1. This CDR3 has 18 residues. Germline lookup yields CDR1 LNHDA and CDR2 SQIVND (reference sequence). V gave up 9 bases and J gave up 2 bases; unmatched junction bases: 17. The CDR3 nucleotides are TGTGCCAGCGTGGGGCGATCCGGACAGGGTCCTAACACCGGGGAGCTGTTTTTT. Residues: CASVGRSGQGPNTGELFF.

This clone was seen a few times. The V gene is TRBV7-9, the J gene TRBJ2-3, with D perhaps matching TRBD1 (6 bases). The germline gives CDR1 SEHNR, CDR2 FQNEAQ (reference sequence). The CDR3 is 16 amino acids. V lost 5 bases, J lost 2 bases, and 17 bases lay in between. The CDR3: CASSPPATGFTDTQYF. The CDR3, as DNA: TGTGCCAGCAGCCCCCCCGCGACAGGCTTCACAGATACGCAGTATTTT. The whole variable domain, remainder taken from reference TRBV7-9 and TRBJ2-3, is DTGVSQNPRHKITKRGQNVTFRCDPISEHNRLYWYRQTLGQGPEFLTYFQNEAQLEKSRLLSDRFSAERPKGSFSTLEIQRTEQGDSAMYLCASSPPATGFTDTQYFGPGTRLTVL.

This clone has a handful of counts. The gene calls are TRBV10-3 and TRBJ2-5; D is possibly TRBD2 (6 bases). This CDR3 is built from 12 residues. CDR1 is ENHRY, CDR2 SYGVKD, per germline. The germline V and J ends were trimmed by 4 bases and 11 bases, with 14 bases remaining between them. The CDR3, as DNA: TGTGCCATCAGTGCCCAGGGCGGGGAGCAGTACTTC. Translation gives CAISAQGGEQYF.

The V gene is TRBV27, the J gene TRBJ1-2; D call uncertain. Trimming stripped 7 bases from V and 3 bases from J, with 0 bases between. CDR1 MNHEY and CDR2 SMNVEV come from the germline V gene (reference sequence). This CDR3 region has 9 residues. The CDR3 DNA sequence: TGTGCCAGCAACTATGGCTACACCTTC. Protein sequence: CASNYGYTF.

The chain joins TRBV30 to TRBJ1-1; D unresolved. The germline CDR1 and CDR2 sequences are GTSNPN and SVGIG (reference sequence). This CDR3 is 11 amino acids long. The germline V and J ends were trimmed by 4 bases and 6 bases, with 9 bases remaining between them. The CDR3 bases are TGTGCCTGGACGGGTACTTCTGAAGCTTTCTTT. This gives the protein CAWTGTSEAFF.

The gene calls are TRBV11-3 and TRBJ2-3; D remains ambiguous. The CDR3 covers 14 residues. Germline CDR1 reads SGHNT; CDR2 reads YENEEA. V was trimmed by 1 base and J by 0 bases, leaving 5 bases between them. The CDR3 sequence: CASSLGSSTDTQYF. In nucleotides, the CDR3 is TGTGCCAGCAGCTTAGGAAGCAGCACAGATACGCAGTATTTT.